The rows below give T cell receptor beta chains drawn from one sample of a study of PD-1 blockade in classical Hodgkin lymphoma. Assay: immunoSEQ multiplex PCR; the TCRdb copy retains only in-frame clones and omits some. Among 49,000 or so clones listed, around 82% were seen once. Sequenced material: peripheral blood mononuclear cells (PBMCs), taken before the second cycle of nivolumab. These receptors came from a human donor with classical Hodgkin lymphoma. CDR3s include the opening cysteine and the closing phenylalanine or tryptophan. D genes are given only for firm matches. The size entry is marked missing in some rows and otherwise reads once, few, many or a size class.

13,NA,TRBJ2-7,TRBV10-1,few,CASSLGPAYEQYF,TGCGCCAGCAGTCTGGGACCAGCCTACGAGCAGTACTTC
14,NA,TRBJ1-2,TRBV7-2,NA,CASSLSRSIYGYTF,TGTGCCAGCAGCCTATCGCGATCGATCTATGGCTACACCTTC
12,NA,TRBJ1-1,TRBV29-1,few,CSCRRGWTEAFF,TGCAGCTGTCGAAGGGGGTGGACTGAAGCTTTCTTT
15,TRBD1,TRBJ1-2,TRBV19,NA,CASRPSTGGSYGYTF,TGTGCCAGTAGGCCAAGTACAGGGGGCAGCTATGGCTACACCTTC
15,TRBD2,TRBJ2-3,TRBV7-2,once,CASSLPSGSTDTQYF,TGTGCCAGCAGCCTTCCTAGCGGGAGCACAGATACGCAGTATTTT
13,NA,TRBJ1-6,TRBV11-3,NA,CASSLEDNSPLHF,TGTGCCAGCAGCTTAGAAGATAATTCACCCCTCCACTTT
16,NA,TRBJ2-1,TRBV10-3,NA,CAISESGRGSYNEQFF,TGTGCCATCAGTGAGTCAGGGCGGGGTTCCTACAATGAGCAGTTCTTC
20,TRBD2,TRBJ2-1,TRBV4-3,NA,CASSQDRAGGLESSYNEQFF,TGCGCCAGCAGCCAAGATAGGGCGGGGGGGCTCGAAAGCTCCTACAATGAGCAGTTCTTC
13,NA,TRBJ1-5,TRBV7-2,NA,CASSRLVDQPQHF,TGTGCCAGCAGCCGTTTGGTAGATCAGCCCCAGCATTTT
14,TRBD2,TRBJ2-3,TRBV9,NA,CASERGGATDTQYF,TGTGCCAGCGAACGCGGGGGGGCGACAGATACGCAGTATTTT
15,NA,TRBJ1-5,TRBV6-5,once,CASSPRGAGNQPQHF,TGTGCCAGCAGTCCCAGAGGGGCCGGCAATCAGCCCCAGCATTTT